This T cell receptor (beta chain) was sequenced for a study of cytomegalovirus exposure and HLA in healthy donors (dated by TCRdb to the late 2010s). About the investigation overall: In an earlier analysis of about 560 of the donors, approximately 260 Gb of sequence data and roughly 100 million unique TCR beta sequences from roughly 190 million T cells were reported. Roughly 300 gigabases of sequencing data and around 90 million unique TCR sequences made up an early release that covered approximately 700 HLA-typed donors. The genetic ancestry cluster associated with self-reported Caucasian donors included roughly four fifths of the roughly 380 genotyped donors. The study aimed to test whether cataloging public T cell receptors could reveal signatures of past pathogen exposure. Using immunosequencing, the study profiled T cell repertoires from some 670 subjects and related those repertoires to cytomegalovirus serostatus. A separate validation cohort of over 95 different subjects was used in addition to the approximately 700-subject first cohort. To predict cytomegalovirus infection status, the study brought together high-throughput TCR immunosequencing, statistical association of individual TCRs with disease status, and machine learning. A later analysis re-examined previously published TCR beta repertoires from more than 550 donors and added high-resolution HLA genotyping to investigate patterns of TCR occurrence. In the later analysis, no new phenotypic data were used to find candidate immune exposures; instead, reliance was placed on TCR beta sequences and their occurrence across donors. In an earlier analysis of roughly 600 of the donors, high-throughput TCR beta sequencing was used to judge whether each TCR beta V gene segment behaved as functional or pseudogenic. Alongside the repertoire data, information on donor age, sex, ethnicity and CMV serostatus was compiled. In a later genetic analysis, genome-wide SNP genotypes for about three fifths of the roughly 670 donors were used, and that subset was treated as a discovery cohort. Every discovery cohort repertoire had been produced on one sequencing platform. HLA typing covered class I and class II loci at four-digit resolution. Typing coverage varied by locus: roughly 620-640 donors for A, B, C, DRB1 and DQB1; roughly 500 for DQA1; more than 600 for DPA1; roughly 450 for DPB1. Four or five DR-DQ haplotypes were treated as single units for association and clustering because of strong linkage in the cohort. On average, over 200,000 unique TCR beta nucleotide sequences were sequenced per donor among fewer than 500 genotyped donors of the cohort, with around 19% of those sequences being non-productive. Results and caveats for the whole study, not just this receptor: In an earlier analysis of some 640 of the donors, most TCR beta V segments were observed in productive rearrangements about 87% or about 30% of the time, broadly matching IMGT annotations. In vitro tests confirmed that three of the cytomegalovirus-associated TCR beta chains recognize cytomegalovirus antigens. The presence/absence analyses assumed that sequencing depth was roughly uniform across donors, and that assumption may not be true. The earlier analysis of 587 of the donors excluded roughly 16 rarely observed V segments, including chromosome 9 orphons, because counts were too low. A cluster of highly shared sequence variants was judged likely to be a technical artifact of the sequencing pipeline. Only TCR beta chains were sequenced in this cohort, and the absence of alpha or paired-chain data limited detectable features. Most CMV-associated TCR beta chains appeared to be HLA-restricted in a later analysis, and the HLA associations seemed to be driven largely by CMV exposure. At a false discovery rate of 0.05, a later analysis linked about 17,000 TCR beta sequences to specific HLA alleles. Because HLA typing was unavailable for some donors at each locus, only the typed subset was used in association tests. The study gave a list of about 150 TCR beta chains associated with cytomegalovirus. A later analysis reported that several top co-occurrence clusters appeared linked to parvovirus B19, influenza, CMV and Epstein-Barr virus. Compared with the roughly 700-donor mean, donors in an Asian-associated ancestry cluster had fewer N-insertions in productive TCRs, according to a later genetic analysis. Cytomegalovirus status was reported to be diagnosed by the classifier with high specificity and sensitivity in both the original and validation cohorts. A later genetic analysis associated a missense DCLRE1C variant with V-gene and J-gene trimming of TCR beta chains, and an independent cohort replicated the association. When HLA alleles, especially DR and DQ, strongly co-occurred, TCR associations were difficult to assign to individual alleles. The 87-base-pair reads could not distinguish some IMGT-functional V segments, including TRBV6-2 and TRBV6-3, so those segments were excluded. The only immune exposure information available for the cohort was CMV serostatus. In a later analysis, the rate of TCR association differed among HLA loci, with DRB1 alleles having the most associated TCRs and HLA-C alleles having the fewest. Linkage disequilibrium might explain the correlated functional status among segregating V segments, but an unknown experimental factor could not be ruled out. A later analysis found that HLA-associated TCR beta chains were more clonally expanded and had lower generation probabilities than equally common non-associated chains. While some public TCRs were present in many individuals, most TCR sequences turned up only very rarely across donors. It was suggested by the authors that the approach could potentially be generalized to other disease states and immunological phenotypes. A further reported finding was that TCR beta sequences accurately predicted the HLA-A and HLA-B alleles for most subjects in the first cohort.

CDR1 is given as MNHNS and CDR2 as SASEGT, both from the germline V gene. At the junction V is shortened by 4 bases and J by 8 bases, with 17 bases in between. Spanning cysteine to phenylalanine, the CDR3 consists of 15 amino acids. The DNA shown is the 45-base CDR3, in frame from base 1. The cohort consisted of fewer than 700 healthy bone marrow donors. Cohort members were all nominally healthy when sampled, although unrecorded immune exposures were likely present. The donor tested CMV seropositive and was one of the 289 seropositive cohort members. A peripheral blood sample was provided by each donor, and peripheral blood mononuclear cells were used for TCR beta sequencing. Genomic DNA was extracted from the blood cell samples with the Qiagen DNeasy Blood Extraction Kit. On this clone itself: The target of this receptor is not known. No base quality information exists; no much larger clone differs at one position.

Receptor amplification or capture employed the immunoSEQ multiplex PCR assay. The multiplex PCR relied on a mix of 60 forward primers for TCR Vbeta segments and 13 reverse primers for TCR Jbeta segments. Amplification of the CDR3 region of rearranged TCR beta genes was performed with a multiplex PCR assay on genomic DNA. The amplified TCR beta libraries were sequenced on the Illumina HiSeq System as 87-base-pair reads. Per the source publication's procedure: Across the roughly 670 repertoires, a later analysis counted approximately 83 million unique TCR beta chains, around 10 million of which were shared by at least two donors. Raw reads were error-corrected and collapsed into unique sequences with a nearest-neighbor algorithm that merged closely related sequences to remove PCR and sequencing errors. Alignment of CDR3 sequences to IMGT reference sequences was used to assign V, D and J gene segments. For a sequence to be retained, a match of at least six nucleotides to both a V gene segment and a J gene segment was required. Rearrangements were called productive when the CDR3 lacked stop codons and stayed in frame with V and J; all others were non-productive. Following IMGT convention, CDR3 was defined as the stretch from the second conserved V-encoded cysteine to the conserved J-encoded phenylalanine. The earlier analysis of 587 of the donors excluded sequences that lacked an unambiguous match to a single V gene segment. An earlier analysis of about 600 of the donors called V segments functional above 56.7% productive rearrangements and segregating when the between-donor standard deviation exceeded 5%. To diagnose cytomegalovirus status from the catalog of TCR beta chain sequences, a statistical classification framework was built. In a later analysis, TCR nucleotide sequences were compared against IMGT/GENE-DB human TR gene sequences so that V and J genes could be assigned. Using the TCRdist pipeline, a later analysis assigned CDR3 sequences along with most-parsimonious VDJ recombination scenarios. A later analysis defined each TCR beta chain by its CDR3 amino acid sequence plus V-gene family, and excluded reads lacking a unique V-gene family. To address suspected cross-contamination and a sequencing artifact, a later analysis removed roughly 640 highly shared, low-generation-probability nucleotide sequences. In a later analysis, a clonal expansion index for each public chain was calculated from normalized within-repertoire ranks of inferred template counts. In a later analysis, generation probabilities were computed with a VDJ recombination model fitted to out-of-frame rearrangements, and the resulting probabilities were checked against IGoR. In a later analysis, TCR-TCR, TCR-HLA and TCR-CMV co-occurrence was scored with hypergeometric tests, and a repertoire-size bias correction was applied to TCR pairs. To estimate false discovery rates, a later analysis permuted the HLA or CMV assignments 20 times. A later analysis grouped co-occurring TCRs with DBSCAN, adding TCRdist sequence similarity when clustering within HLA-allele-positive subsets. For co-occurrence clustering, repertoires with fewer than 30,000 or more than 120,000 public chains were excluded, along with four or five repertoires with anomalous nucleotide sharing. Drawn from immuneACCESS, this table holds only the in-frame rearrangements with V and J called that TCRdb kept. Clones are partly lost; checked studies trace under half to an unresolved V gene and leave the rest unexplained. The V and J calls and clone size are taken from that table; D and trimming were inferred from the DNA. In all, the sample holds around 150,000 clones, and 85% of those were seen once. The ten largest make up 2% to 2.5% of the sample.

The V and J genes are TRBV6-1 and TRBJ1-4, with an unclear D gene assignment. The specimen was PBMCs. This receptor was taken from a man aged 18-30 years in good health and CMV-seropositive. The CDR3 corresponds to CASSATTSFSEKLFF. The DNA sequence follows: TGTGCCAGCAGTGCCACCACATCATTCTCCGAAAAACTGTTTTTT.